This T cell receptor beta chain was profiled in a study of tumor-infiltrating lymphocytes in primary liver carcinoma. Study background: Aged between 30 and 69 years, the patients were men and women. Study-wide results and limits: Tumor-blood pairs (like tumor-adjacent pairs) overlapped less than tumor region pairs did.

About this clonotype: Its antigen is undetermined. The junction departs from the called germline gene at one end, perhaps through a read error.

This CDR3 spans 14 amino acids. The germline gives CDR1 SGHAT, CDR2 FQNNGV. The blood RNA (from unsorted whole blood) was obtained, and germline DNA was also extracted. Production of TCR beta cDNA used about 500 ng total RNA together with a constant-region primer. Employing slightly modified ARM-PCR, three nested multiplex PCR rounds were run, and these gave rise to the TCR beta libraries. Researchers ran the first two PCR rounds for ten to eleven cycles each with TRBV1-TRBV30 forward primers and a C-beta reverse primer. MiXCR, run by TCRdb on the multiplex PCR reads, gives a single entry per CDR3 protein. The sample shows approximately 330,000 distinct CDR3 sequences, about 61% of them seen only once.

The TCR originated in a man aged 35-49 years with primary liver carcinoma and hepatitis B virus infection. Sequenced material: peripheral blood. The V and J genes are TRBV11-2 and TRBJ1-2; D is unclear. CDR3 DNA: TGTGCCAGCAGCTTATCGGCAAGGCATTATGGTTACACCTTC. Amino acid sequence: CASSLSARHYGYTF.